This entry lists 21 T cell receptor beta chains sequenced from one sample in a study of post-analysis software for immune sequencing data. Study results and limitations: Several TRBV segments (TRBV5-6, TRBV5-1 and TRBV20-1 among them) occurred more frequently in patients than in controls.

Unique molecular identifiers were built into the TCR beta cDNA libraries. TCRdb re-analysed the PCR reads in MiXCR, keeping a single row per CDR3 protein. Of roughly 700,000 distinct CDR3 sequences in the sample, roughly 29% were seen once. Their cognate antigens are unknown. Input material: blood. These TCRs come from a girl aged 10 to 17 with multiple sclerosis.

V and J are TRBV12-3 or TRBV12-4 and TRBJ2-7, with 8 positions matching TRBD1. The CDR3 is made up of 15 amino acids. V lost 5 bases, J lost 3 bases, and 9 bases stayed unmatched. As DNA, the CDR3 is TGTGCCAGCAGTCAAAGGACAGGGCCGCTCTACGAGCAGTACTTC. Its translation is CASSQRTGPLYEQYF.

This clonotype showed up just a few times. The chain's CDR3 is CASTLGLADNEQFF. As DNA, the CDR3 is TGTGCCAGCACCCTGGGGCTAGCCGACAATGAGCAGTTCTTC. The V and J genes are TRBV7-9 and TRBJ2-1; D tentatively reads TRBD1 or TRBD2 (5 bases each). V was cut by 7 bases and J by 5 bases, with 15 bases left in between. There are 14 residues in the CDR3. Germline V gene lookup returns CDR1 SEHNR and CDR2 FQNEAQ (reference sequence).

The chain recombines TRBV28 with TRBJ2-3; either TRBD1 or TRBD2 may supply D (5 bases each). The CDR3 consists of 18 residues. Germline CDR1 MDHEN, CDR2 SYDVKM. Trimming took off 3 bases at V and 5 bases at J, with 24 bases between the two ends. The CDR3 here is CASSFLPPARGTEDTQYF. CDR3 nucleotide sequence: TGTGCCAGCAGTTTCCTCCCCCCTGCTCGGGGCACCGAAGATACGCAGTATTTT.

Only a few counts were recorded for this clonotype. The V and J genes are TRBV6-4 and TRBJ2-5; 10 positions agree with TRBD1. The length of the CDR3 is 16 residues. V was clipped by 3 bases and J by 5 bases; unmatched bases: 9. The V gene's germline CDR1 is MRHNA and CDR2 SNTAGT. In DNA, the CDR3 is TGTGCCAGCAGTGAGGGTCCGGGACAGGGGACGGAGACCCAGTACTTC. This translates into CASSEGPGQGTETQYF.

The CDR3 protein is CSARDLSGSSYEQYF. DNA of the CDR3: TGCAGTGCTAGAGATCTTAGCGGGAGCTCCTACGAGCAGTACTTC. V is TRBV20-1 and J is TRBJ2-7, with 9 bases identical to TRBD2. Losses at the gene ends were 0 bases for V and 0 bases for J; bases not matched to a gene: 3. The germline CDR1 and CDR2 sequences are DFQATT and SNEGSKA (reference sequence). The CDR3 runs to 15 residues.

As regards this clonotype: At one end, the junction sequence differs from germline, possibly due to a read error. The chain employs TRBV7-6 and TRBJ1-1; no clear D gene. Germline CDR1 SGHVS, CDR2 FNYEAQ. The CDR3 spans 13 residues. This CDR3 is CAGSLSSNTEAFF. CDR3 bases: TGTGCCGGCAGCTTATCATCTAACACTGAAGCTTTCTTT.

This clonotype was observed a few times. J is TRBJ2-3 and V is TRBV5-1, with 8 bases matching TRBD2. The junction had 5 bases not matched to a gene; V was cut back by 4 bases and J by 4 bases. Germline CDR1 is SGHRS and CDR2 is YFSETQ. The CDR3 consists of 14 residues. The CDR3 coding sequence is TGCGCCAGCAGCCTAATAGCGGGGCCAGATACGCAGTATTTT. Translation gives CASSLIAGPDTQYF.

This clonotype was observed a handful of times. The gene calls are TRBV9 and TRBJ2-7; 8 bases align to TRBD1. The CDR3 sequence is 15 residues long. V dropped 3 bases and J dropped 5; count of bases not matched to a gene: 10. Germline-derived CDR1 and CDR2 are SGDLS and YYNGEE. The CDR3 nucleotides read TGTGCCAGCAGCGGAGGACAGGGTGGCTTAGACGAGCAGTACTTC. Encoded protein: CASSGGQGGLDEQYF.

This clonotype was seen only a few times. The rearrangement joins TRBV7-9 to TRBJ2-1, with D possibly matching TRBD1 (7 bases). This CDR3 has 19 amino acids. Trimming left V 1 base short and J 5 bases short, with 24 bases between. Germline CDR1 reads SEHNR; CDR2 reads FQNEAQ (reference sequence). The CDR3 region has the DNA TGTGCCAGCAGCTTAGGTCAGGGGGGCATCCCCAAGGGGAACAATGAGCAGTTCTTC. It translates to CASSLGQGGIPKGNNEQFF.

This clonotype was detected a few times. This rearrangement joins TRBV4-3 to TRBJ2-1, with 7 bases fitting TRBD2. CDR1 is LGHNA and CDR2 is YSLEER in the germline V gene. J was trimmed by 4 bases and V by 4 bases; bases with no gene match: 4. There are 14 residues in the CDR3. CDR3: CASSRDYTYNEQFF. CDR3 nucleotide sequence: TGCGCCAGCAGCCGGGACTACACGTACAATGAGCAGTTCTTC.

The gene calls are TRBV7-6 and TRBJ2-3, with D hard to call. Germline V gene lookup returns CDR1 SGHVS and CDR2 FNYEAQ. Trimming left V 4 bases short and J 6 bases short, with 20 bases between. The CDR3 extends over 16 amino acids. CDR3 in DNA: TGTGCCAGCAGCTCCGAGCCTATGGGGTTGGAGGATACGCAGTATTTT. Its translation is CASSSEPMGLEDTQYF.

This clonotype occurred a few times. The rearrangement uses TRBV4-3 and TRBJ1-2, with D maybe TRBD1 (6 bases). The V gene lost 0 bases and the J gene lost 5 bases, with 16 bases spanning the gap. The CDR3 has 16 residues. From germline, CDR1 is LGHNA and CDR2 YSLEER. CDR3 amino acids: CASSQDPRGRVYGYTF. The DNA for the CDR3 is TGCGCCAGCAGCCAAGACCCCAGGGGCAGGGTTTATGGCTACACCTTC.

There are many counts of this clonotype. The chain employs TRBV20-1 and TRBJ2-1; 7 nucleotides align to TRBD2. The CDR3 length is 11 residues. V trimming: 3 bases; J trimming: 11 bases; junction bases outside the gene matches: 4. CDR1 and CDR2 (germline): DFQATT, SNEGSKA (reference sequence). CDR3 sequence (DNA): TGCAGTGCTAGTCGCGGGACTAAGCAGTTCTTC. Its protein is CSASRGTKQFF.

The chain joins TRBV20-1 to TRBJ1-2; unclear D gene. Germline assignment: CDR1 DFQATT and CDR2 SNEGSKA (reference sequence). Trimming shortened V by 0 bases and J by 4 bases, and 9 bases separated the two germline ends. The CDR3 spans 13 residues. The CDR3 DNA sequence: TGCAGTGCTAGAGAGGGTCGAGTCTATGGCTACACCTTC. Its protein is CSAREGRVYGYTF.

This clonotype has ten or more counts. The chain combines TRBV20-1 with TRBJ2-1; D remains unclear. The CDR3 length is 14 residues. Germline V gives CDR1 DFQATT, CDR2 SNEGSKA (reference sequence). V lost 6 bases to trimming and J lost 9 bases, with 21 bases between them. CDR3 residues: CSALSSGVTVEQFF. The CDR3 DNA sequence: TGCAGTGCGTTAAGTTCCGGCGTTACAGTTGAGCAGTTCTTC.

This clonotype was counted only a few times. The chain uses TRBV20-1 and TRBJ1-5; no definite D call. CDR3 length: 15 amino acids. V dropped 1 base and J dropped 3 bases, with 13 bases sitting between them. Per germline, CDR1 DFQATT and CDR2 SNEGSKA (reference sequence). CDR3 region: CSARGTEAPNQPQHF. Here the CDR3 DNA reads TGCAGTGCTAGAGGGACGGAAGCCCCCAATCAGCCCCAGCATTTT.

This clonotype was counted a few times. This rearrangement joins TRBV11-2 to TRBJ1-2; the match to TRBD1 covers 7 bases. V dropped 5 bases and J dropped 4; count of bases not matched to a gene: 16. The CDR3 runs to 17 residues. Looked up from germline, CDR1 is SGHAT and CDR2 is FQNNGV. Written as DNA, the CDR3 is TGTGCCAGCAGCCCGAATGATTTGACAGGGACGGGCTATGGCTACACCTTC. Encoded protein: CASSPNDLTGTGYGYTF.

The V gene is TRBV6-2 or TRBV6-3, the J gene TRBJ2-3; 8 bases line up with TRBD2. The V segment lost 4 bases and the J segment 2 bases; nucleotides outside the gene matches: 14. Germline-derived CDR1 and CDR2 are MNHEY and SVGEGT. The CDR3 loop spans 18 amino acids. CDR3 DNA: TGTGCCAGCAGTTCCGTCCCCCTACTAGCGGTCCACACAGATACGCAGTATTTT. Protein sequence: CASSSVPLLAVHTDTQYF.

This clonotype appeared many times. J is TRBJ1-5 and V is TRBV12-3 or TRBV12-4; D gene ambiguous. V gave up 3 bases and J gave up 1 base, with 4 bases separating them. The CDR3 contains 13 residues. The CDR3 is CASSLNSNQPQHF. As DNA, the CDR3 is TGTGCCAGCAGTTTGAACAGCAATCAGCCCCAGCATTTT.

The chain is built from TRBV6-1 and TRBJ2-3; possible D gene TRBD1, 6 bases. The CDR3 spans 15 residues. V was trimmed by 8 bases and J by 6 bases, leaving 21 bases between them. CDR1 and CDR2 from the germline V gene are MNHNS and SASEGT. The CDR3 loop is CASGKNDRTLDTQYF. The CDR3 DNA reads TGTGCCAGCGGAAAGAACGACAGGACCCTTGATACGCAGTATTTT.

This clonotype was seen a handful of times. This chain links TRBV6-6 with TRBJ2-5; no clear D. Germline loops: CDR1 MNHNY, CDR2 SVGAGI (reference sequence). The V gene lost 0 bases and the J gene lost 1 base, with 9 bases spanning the gap. This CDR3 spans 15 amino acids. The chain's CDR3 is CASSYSAAIQETQYF. The CDR3 DNA reads TGTGCCAGCAGTTACTCGGCGGCAATCCAAGAGACCCAGTACTTC.